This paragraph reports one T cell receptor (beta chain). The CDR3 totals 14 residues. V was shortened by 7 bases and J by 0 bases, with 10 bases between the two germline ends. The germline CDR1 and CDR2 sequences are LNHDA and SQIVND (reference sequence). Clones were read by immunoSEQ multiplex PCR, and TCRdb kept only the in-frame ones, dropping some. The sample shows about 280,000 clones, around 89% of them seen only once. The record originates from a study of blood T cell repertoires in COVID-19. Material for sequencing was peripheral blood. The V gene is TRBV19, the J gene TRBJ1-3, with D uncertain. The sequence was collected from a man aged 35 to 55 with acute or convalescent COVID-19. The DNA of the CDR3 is TGTGCCAGTAAGTCCGGGGACTCTGGAAACACCATATATTTT. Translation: CASKSGDSGNTIYF.